The entry below gives a single TCR beta chain sequence along with its context. Its matching antigen is unknown. Vbeta (60) and Jbeta (13) primers were used in the PCR. The table came from immunoSEQ multiplex PCR; TCRdb's copy has only in-frame clones and leaves some out. Here the sample spans 150,000 to 180,000 clones, more than 75% being singletons. The CDR3 is 15 amino acids. Trimming took 6 bases from V and 9 from J; bases not matched to a gene: 10. Germline lookup yields CDR1 MNHEY and CDR2 SMNVEV (reference sequence). The data stem from a study of cytomegalovirus exposure and HLA in healthy donors. Broader study findings: Relative to equally common others, HLA-associated TCR beta chains showed greater clonal expansion in a later analysis. HLA alleles showed associations with some 17,000 TCR beta sequences in a later analysis, at a 0.05 false discovery rate.

The sequencing input was PBMCs. The V gene is TRBV27, the J gene TRBJ1-6; 8 nucleotides line up with TRBD1. The receptor comes from a man aged 30 to 45 in good health and CMV-seropositive. As DNA, the CDR3 is TGTGCCAGCAGCCTAACCGGGACAGGCTTTTCACCCCTCCACTTT. Translation gives CASSLTGTGFSPLHF.